A selection of T cell receptor beta chains follows, all from one sample in a study of cytotoxic CD8 clonotypes in ibrutinib-treated CLL. Sequencing was performed with immunoSEQ multiplex PCR; in TCRdb, only in-frame clones are kept and a portion is missing. The top ten clones hold approximately 3% of a sample with 150,000 to 200,000 clones, about 88% of them seen once. The sample consisted of PBMCs, taken at disease progression, from a patient treated with ibrutinib. These receptors were taken from a human donor with chronic lymphocytic leukemia. CDR3s include the opening cysteine and the closing phenylalanine or tryptophan. The order of the fields is V gene, CDR3 protein.

TRBV11-1 CASSLEGGMFTDTQYF
TRBV6-1 CASIQDLGVYTQYF
TRBV5-6 CASSRAHEQFF
TRBV2 CASRGGPGHGTDTQYF
TRBV11-3 CASREVLNTEAFF
TRBV7-9 CASSLGSAGNTGELFF
TRBV2 CASSRDREGSNYGYTF
TRBV6-5 CASTRSGVETDTQYF
TRBV21-1 CASSKDNGRAAYEQYF
TRBV12-5 CASGPSLETQYF
TRBV7-3 CASSLNAASTDTQYF
TRBV19 CASAGESRETQYF
TRBV5-4 CASSRPGGGSAPDTQYF
TRBV6-6 CASRSGTGIEQYF
TRBV10-1 CAPLAGDTGELFF
TRBV19 CASSIRGNEQFF
TRBV4-1 CASSPTDSLNTEAFF
TRBV12-5 CASGLNGPAVEQFF
TRBV19 CASTRYSNQPQHF
TRBV6-1 CASSPTGYPWGYTF
TRBV29-1 CSVQPITTSGIYNEQFF
TRBV18 CASSRGGDRETQYF
TRBV12-5 CASGLWENWNTEAFF
TRBV5-1 CASSLAGTGGNTIYF
TRBV4-2 CASSQESPYSNQPQHF
TRBV5-4 CASSFEGTGANVLTF
TRBV6-5 CASSVTRNSYEQYF
TRBV29-1 CSATVGTLGEKLFF
TRBV19 CASSKQGASYEQYF
TRBV6-1 CASSYGDITAGYTF
TRBV4-1 CASTTSGSPTDTQYF
TRBV7-9 CASSLAGRSTGANVLTF
TRBV11-3 CASSPSLGRGETQYF
TRBV4-1 CASSHVGQGGDEQYF
TRBV27 CPRESSTDTQYF
TRBV5-6 CASRTTSGRNSGEQYF
TRBV6-1 CASSEHRVSYEQYF
TRBV5-1 CASSLGLAASYEQYF
TRBV29-1 CSVEQGAYFYGYTF
TRBV2 CASSEQGSSYNEQFF
TRBV5-1 CASSFYDFGGNTEAFF
TRBV28 CASSLFKRFEQFF
TRBV28 CASPPAGGIQGGQPQHF
TRBV7-2 CASSLVGGGGELFF
TRBV27 CASSQTHGNTIYF
TRBV28 CASTSGNQPQHF
TRBV30 CAWSYSSTDTQYF
TRBV4-2 CASSQGIQGTNQPQHF
TRBV27 CASSLWGAGNSYNEQFF
TRBV19 CASSLSVRRRNTEAFF
TRBV5-1 CASSSTGGTGGNTIYF
TRBV7-8 CASSYSPTTGTSNEKLFF
TRBV5-1 CASSLRVLRGGLGEAFF
TRBV5-4 CASSVAEGREQYF